Below, one T cell receptor beta chain is given with its context. Authors' methods: Amplification with reference gene primers provided the estimates of nucleated cell counts. The table came from immunoSEQ multiplex PCR; TCRdb's copy has only in-frame clones and leaves some out. V, J and clone size reflect that table, while D and trimming were determined from the DNA. The sample holds some 400,000 clones; 81% are singletons and the top ten take 0.85% to 1.2%. The data were obtained in a study of blood T cell repertoires in COVID-19. Overall study context: Material from acute and convalescent COVID-19 was sourced from the United States, Italy and Spain. The cDNA or gDNA used as material had been derived from T cells, B-cell-depleted T cells, or PBMCs.

CDR3 length: 15 amino acids. The trim removed 0 bases at V and 4 bases at J, leaving 0 bases unmatched. Per the germline V gene, CDR1 is MNHEY and CDR2 is SVGAGI. Source material: peripheral blood. J is TRBJ2-4 and V is TRBV6-5, with 10 bases fitting TRBD1. The receptor comes from a human donor with acute or convalescent COVID-19. The donor label of this sample is uncertain. CDR3 sequence reads: CASSYSGQGKNIQYF. In nucleotides, the CDR3 is TGTGCCAGCAGTTACTCGGGACAGGGGAAAAACATTCAGTACTTC.